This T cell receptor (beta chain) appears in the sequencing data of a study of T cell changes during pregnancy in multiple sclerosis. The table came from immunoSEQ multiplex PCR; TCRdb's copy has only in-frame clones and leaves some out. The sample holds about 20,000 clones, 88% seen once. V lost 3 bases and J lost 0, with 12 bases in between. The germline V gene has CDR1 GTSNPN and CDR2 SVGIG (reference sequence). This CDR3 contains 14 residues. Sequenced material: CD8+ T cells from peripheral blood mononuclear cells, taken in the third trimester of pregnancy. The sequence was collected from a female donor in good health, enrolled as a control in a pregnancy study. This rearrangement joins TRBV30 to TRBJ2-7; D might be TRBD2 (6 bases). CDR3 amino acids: CAWSEASDSYEQYF. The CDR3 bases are TGTGCCTGGAGCGAGGCTAGCGACTCCTACGAGCAGTACTTC.